This is a list of T cell receptor beta chains from one sample in a study of T cells after posttransplantation cyclophosphamide. Some clones are missing from TCRdb's copy, which holds only in-frame ones; the method was immunoSEQ multiplex PCR. The sample was found to contain about 38,000 clones, and every one recurs. Material: PBMCs. These TCRs come from a man aged 25-40 years in good health and a related stem cell transplant donor. Both conserved end residues are part of each CDR3. The order of the fields is J gene, clone size, V gene, D gene, CDR3 DNA, CDR3 protein. The D gene is left open where the match is weak. A clone size is listed for some rows: how often the clone was seen (once, few, many), or a class if it is expanded.

j_call: TRBJ2-7
clone_size: many
v_call: TRBV9
d_call: .
cdr3_nt: TGTGCCAGCAGCCCCCAGAACGAGCAGTACTTC
cdr3_aa: CASSPQNEQYF

j_call: TRBJ1-1
clone_size: few
v_call: TRBV19
d_call: .
cdr3_nt: TGTGCCAGTACGGACTTGATTTACACTGAAGCTTTCTTT
cdr3_aa: CASTDLIYTEAFF

j_call: TRBJ2-3
clone_size: many
v_call: TRBV10-3
d_call: TRBD2
cdr3_nt: TGTGCCATCAGTGAGTCTCATAGACTAGCCGGGAGCCCAGATACGCAGTATTTT
cdr3_aa: CAISESHRLAGSPDTQYF

j_call: TRBJ2-7
clone_size: many
v_call: TRBV10-3
d_call: .
cdr3_nt: TGTGCCATCAGTGACAGCTCCTACGAGCAGTACTTC
cdr3_aa: CAISDSSYEQYF

j_call: TRBJ1-2
clone_size: many
v_call: TRBV12-3/TRBV12-4
d_call: TRBD1
cdr3_nt: TGTGCCAGCAGTGGGACAGGGGGTGGCTACACCTTC
cdr3_aa: CASSGTGGGYTF

j_call: TRBJ1-5
clone_size: many
v_call: TRBV6-5
d_call: .
cdr3_nt: TGTGCCAGCAGACCCAGCAGGGATCAGCCCCAGCATTTT
cdr3_aa: CASRPSRDQPQHF

j_call: TRBJ2-3
clone_size: many
v_call: TRBV6-4
d_call: TRBD1
cdr3_nt: TGTGCCAGCAGTCCCGACAGGGGAGCAGATACGCAGTATTTT
cdr3_aa: CASSPDRGADTQYF

j_call: TRBJ1-1
clone_size: many
v_call: TRBV12-3/TRBV12-4
d_call: .
cdr3_nt: TGTGCCAGCAGCCAGGGTAACACTGAAGCTTTCTTT
cdr3_aa: CASSQGNTEAFF

j_call: TRBJ1-4
clone_size: many
v_call: TRBV19
d_call: TRBD1
cdr3_nt: TGTGCCAGTACCATATTAACAGGGGGCAAGGCTGAAAAACTGTTTTTT
cdr3_aa: CASTILTGGKAEKLFF

j_call: TRBJ2-7
clone_size: many
v_call: TRBV7-2
d_call: .
cdr3_nt: TGTGCCAGCAGCGCCCATCGGTACGAGCAGTACTTC
cdr3_aa: CASSAHRYEQYF

j_call: TRBJ1-1
clone_size: many
v_call: TRBV7-2
d_call: .
cdr3_nt: TGTGCCAGCAGCTTAGCGTATCAGGGGAACACTGAAGCTTTCTTT
cdr3_aa: CASSLAYQGNTEAFF

j_call: TRBJ2-1
clone_size: few
v_call: TRBV12-3/TRBV12-4
d_call: TRBD1
cdr3_nt: TGTGCCAGCAGTTTAGGACAGGGTAAGGATGAGCAGTTCTTC
cdr3_aa: CASSLGQGKDEQFF

j_call: TRBJ2-3
clone_size: few
v_call: TRBV4-2
d_call: TRBD1
cdr3_nt: TGTGCCAGCAGCCTTTCACAGGGGCAAAACGCAGATACGCAGTATTTT
cdr3_aa: CASSLSQGQNADTQYF

j_call: TRBJ1-1
clone_size: many
v_call: TRBV5-1
d_call: TRBD1
cdr3_nt: TGCGCCAGCAGCCGTACCCCGACAGGGACTGAAGCTTTCTTT
cdr3_aa: CASSRTPTGTEAFF

j_call: TRBJ1-2
clone_size: many
v_call: TRBV7-2
d_call: .
cdr3_nt: TGTGCCAGCAGCCCCTCAGGATCCGGCTATGGCTACACCTTC
cdr3_aa: CASSPSGSGYGYTF

j_call: TRBJ1-4
clone_size: many
v_call: TRBV28
d_call: .
cdr3_nt: TGTGCCAGCAGTTTAGGGGGGATCCATAATGAAAAACTGTTTTTT
cdr3_aa: CASSLGGIHNEKLFF

j_call: TRBJ1-4
clone_size: many
v_call: TRBV5-1
d_call: .
cdr3_nt: TGCGCCAGCAGCTACACAGGAAATACTAATGAAAAACTGTTTTTT
cdr3_aa: CASSYTGNTNEKLFF

j_call: TRBJ2-7
clone_size: few
v_call: TRBV10-3
d_call: TRBD1
cdr3_nt: TGTGCCATCAGTGAACAGGGGGCTTGGGAGCAGTACTTC
cdr3_aa: CAISEQGAWEQYF

j_call: TRBJ2-1
clone_size: many
v_call: TRBV18
d_call: TRBD2
cdr3_nt: TGTGCCAGCTCAGGACTAGCGGGGGGTAGCTCCTACAATGAGCAGTTCTTC
cdr3_aa: CASSGLAGGSSYNEQFF

j_call: TRBJ1-6
clone_size: many
v_call: TRBV2
d_call: TRBD1
cdr3_nt: TGTGCCAGCAGTCAGCGACAGGGCTCACCCCTCCACTTT
cdr3_aa: CASSQRQGSPLHF

j_call: TRBJ1-1
clone_size: many
v_call: TRBV6-5
d_call: TRBD1
cdr3_nt: TGTGCCAGCCGGGGACAGAAGAACACTGAAGCTTTCTTT
cdr3_aa: CASRGQKNTEAFF

j_call: TRBJ2-6
clone_size: .
v_call: TRBV11-1
d_call: .
cdr3_nt: TGTGCCAGCAGCGTCAGTGGTTCTGGGGCCAACGTCCTGACTTTC
cdr3_aa: CASSVSGSGANVLTF

j_call: TRBJ2-7
clone_size: many
v_call: TRBV5-6
d_call: .
cdr3_nt: TGTGCCAGCAGCTCAGGACAGTTCCAGCGGGGGCAGTACTTC
cdr3_aa: CASSSGQFQRGQYF

j_call: TRBJ2-7
clone_size: many
v_call: TRBV7-2
d_call: .
cdr3_nt: TGTGCCAGCACCCTAGGTTTAGTGGGCTACGAGCAGTACTTC
cdr3_aa: CASTLGLVGYEQYF

j_call: TRBJ1-5
clone_size: many
v_call: TRBV4-2
d_call: TRBD1
cdr3_nt: TGTGCCAGCAGCCTAGACAGGGGTGGACAGCCCCAGCATTTT
cdr3_aa: CASSLDRGGQPQHF

j_call: TRBJ2-3
clone_size: .
v_call: TRBV9
d_call: .
cdr3_nt: TGTGCCAGCAGCGTAGGAGTGGCCACCACAGATACGCAGTATTTT
cdr3_aa: CASSVGVATTDTQYF

j_call: TRBJ2-5
clone_size: few
v_call: TRBV9
d_call: TRBD2
cdr3_nt: TGTGCCAGCAGCCCGAGCGGGGGGCCTGAGACCCAGTACTTC
cdr3_aa: CASSPSGGPETQYF

j_call: TRBJ2-3
clone_size: few
v_call: TRBV4-3
d_call: .
cdr3_nt: TGCGCCAGCAGCCAAGAGGTGGTGGGGGGAAGGGGTCCCACAGATACGCAGTATTTT
cdr3_aa: CASSQEVVGGRGPTDTQYF

j_call: TRBJ2-3
clone_size: many
v_call: TRBV10-1
d_call: TRBD2
cdr3_nt: TGCGCCAGCAGTCCCTGGGCTAGCGGAGATACGCAGTATTTT
cdr3_aa: CASSPWASGDTQYF

j_call: TRBJ2-2
clone_size: many
v_call: TRBV9
d_call: .
cdr3_nt: TGTGCCAGCAGCGTAGCTCCAGGGAACACCGGGGAGCTGTTTTTT
cdr3_aa: CASSVAPGNTGELFF

j_call: TRBJ1-1
clone_size: many
v_call: TRBV6-2/TRBV6-3
d_call: .
cdr3_nt: TGTGCCAGCAGTTACAGGCAAGAGAACACTGAAGCTTTCTTT
cdr3_aa: CASSYRQENTEAFF

j_call: TRBJ1-3
clone_size: .
v_call: TRBV9
d_call: .
cdr3_nt: TGTGCCAGCAGCCCCGCGAGGGTTGGAGGAAACACCATATATTTT
cdr3_aa: CASSPARVGGNTIYF

j_call: TRBJ2-1
clone_size: many
v_call: TRBV5-1
d_call: TRBD1
cdr3_nt: TGCGCCAGCAGCTTGGAGAAAACAGGGGGGTTGTACAATGAGCAGTTCTTC
cdr3_aa: CASSLEKTGGLYNEQFF

j_call: TRBJ1-1
clone_size: many
v_call: TRBV9
d_call: TRBD1
cdr3_nt: TGTGCCAGCAGCCCCGGGACAGGTACGAGTAACACTGAAGCTTTCTTT
cdr3_aa: CASSPGTGTSNTEAFF

j_call: TRBJ1-5
clone_size: many
v_call: TRBV7-2
d_call: TRBD1
cdr3_nt: TGTGCCAGCAGCTTGGAGGGGGCGGCTCAGCCCCAGCATTTT
cdr3_aa: CASSLEGAAQPQHF

j_call: TRBJ2-7
clone_size: many
v_call: TRBV28
d_call: TRBD1
cdr3_nt: TGTGCCAGCAGTTTCCTCGGGACAGGGGTCGTCGAGCAGTACTTC
cdr3_aa: CASSFLGTGVVEQYF

j_call: TRBJ1-4
clone_size: many
v_call: TRBV10-3
d_call: .
cdr3_nt: TGTGCCATCAGTGACGCGACAGTGAATGAAAAACTGTTTTTT
cdr3_aa: CAISDATVNEKLFF

j_call: TRBJ1-1
clone_size: many
v_call: TRBV5-1
d_call: .
cdr3_nt: TGCGCCAGCAGAATTGACAGTTCTAACACTGAAGCTTTCTTT
cdr3_aa: CASRIDSSNTEAFF

j_call: TRBJ2-2
clone_size: many
v_call: TRBV19
d_call: TRBD2
cdr3_nt: TGTGCCAGTAGTTTAGAGCGGGGGGCCTTTTTCGGGGAGCTGTTTTTT
cdr3_aa: CASSLERGAFFGELFF

j_call: TRBJ2-3
clone_size: many
v_call: TRBV18
d_call: TRBD1
cdr3_nt: TGTGCCAGCTCATCACCGGACAGGACAGATACGCAGTATTTT
cdr3_aa: CASSSPDRTDTQYF

j_call: TRBJ2-3
clone_size: many
v_call: TRBV11-2
d_call: .
cdr3_nt: TGTGCCAGCAGCTTATATGCTGGGGCGGTGGGTACGCAGTATTTT
cdr3_aa: CASSLYAGAVGTQYF

j_call: TRBJ1-1
clone_size: .
v_call: TRBV12-3/TRBV12-4
d_call: TRBD1
cdr3_nt: TGTGCCAGCAGTTTCTTACAGGGGAGGGAAGCTTTCTTT
cdr3_aa: CASSFLQGREAFF

j_call: TRBJ2-7
clone_size: few
v_call: TRBV12-3/TRBV12-4
d_call: TRBD2
cdr3_nt: TGTGCCAGCAGTTTGAACGGGGGGTATTTGACCTACGAGCAGTACTTC
cdr3_aa: CASSLNGGYLTYEQYF

j_call: TRBJ1-5
clone_size: many
v_call: TRBV5-4
d_call: TRBD1
cdr3_nt: TGTGCCAGCAGCCGACAGGGCGCCAATCAGCCCCAGCATTTT
cdr3_aa: CASSRQGANQPQHF